This T cell receptor beta chain originates from a study of T cell responses to AZD1222 COVID-19 vaccine. Broader study findings: Across the whole spike, CD4 TCRs peaked at regions 160-218 and 743-854.

The CDR3 sequence is 15 residues long. V lost 4 bases to trimming and J lost 2 bases, with 14 bases between them. The V gene's germline CDR1 is SGHDT and CDR2 YYEEEE. Details on this clone: Its antigen remains unidentified.

Assay used: immunoSEQ multiplex PCR; TCRdb lists only in-frame clones, some missing. The data show 200,000 to 250,000 clones, approximately 94% seen once. This receptor was identified in an adult in good health. The chain uses TRBV5-6 and TRBJ2-3, with D possibly being TRBD2 (6 bases). The material was peripheral blood, obtained on day 0 of MenACWY control vaccination. The CDR3 bases are TGTGCCAGCAGCCACGGACTATCTACCACAGATACGCAGTATTTT. Its translation is CASSHGLSTTDTQYF.